This T cell receptor (beta chain) was recovered during a study of molecular identifiers for immune sequencing clone quantification. Study as a whole: In replicates, RNA from roughly 20,000 or 100,000 naive CD8 cells was divided five ways and four parts were sequenced.

This CDR3 region has 14 residues. V dropped 1 base and J dropped 5 bases, with 8 bases sitting between them. Germline-derived CDR1 and CDR2 are LGHNA and YSLEER. TCRdb reprocessed the PCR reads with MiXCR, giving one entry per CDR3 protein. In the table there are some 89,000 distinct CDR3 sequences, more than 20% of which are singletons. This clonotype showed up many times. Material for sequencing was naive CD8+ T cells from blood, with Jurkat cell RNA spiked in. Indicated subset: FACS-sorted CD8+CD4-CCR7+CD45RA+ naive T cells. The chain combines TRBV4-3 with TRBJ1-4; tentatively, D is TRBD1 (5 bases). This TCR came from a human donor in good health. Some libraries in this study had Jurkat cell RNA spiked in. The CDR3 spells CASSQGQLNEKLFF. The CDR3, as DNA: TGCGCCAGCAGCCAAGGACAGCTGAATGAAAAACTGTTTTTT.